The rows below give T cell receptor beta chains drawn from one sample of a study of blood T cell repertoires in COVID-19. The table came from immunoSEQ multiplex PCR; TCRdb's copy has only in-frame clones and leaves some out. The sample has around 200,000 clones, over 60% seen once. Source material: peripheral blood. Source of these receptors: a woman aged 70-85 years with acute or convalescent COVID-19. The CDR3 runs from the conserved cysteine through the conserved F or W. D genes are given only for firm matches. Clone size, where shown, is once, few, many, or a class for clones that have expanded.

j_call d_call clone_size cdr3_length v_call cdr3_aa cdr3_nt
TRBJ1-2 TRBD1 NA 14 TRBV27 CASSLRDRDYGYTF TGTGCCAGCAGCCTCCGGGACAGGGACTATGGCTACACCTTC
TRBJ1-4 TRBD1 NA 15 TRBV2 CASRGRTGGNEKLFF TGTGCCAGCCGAGGACGGACAGGGGGGAATGAAAAACTGTTTTTT
TRBJ2-2 NA once 14 TRBV5-1 CASSGLARTGELFF TGCGCCAGCAGTGGTCTAGCTCGCACCGGGGAGCTGTTTTTT
TRBJ1-4 NA NA 14 TRBV20-1 CSASPGFTNEKLFF TGCAGTGCTAGTCCGGGGTTCACTAATGAAAAACTGTTTTTT
TRBJ1-1 TRBD1 once 14 TRBV15 CATSRLGQGGRAFF TGTGCCACCAGCAGACTCGGACAGGGAGGGCGAGCTTTCTTT
TRBJ2-7 TRBD2 NA 14 TRBV28 CASSFRAGGLEQYF TGTGCCAGCAGTTTCCGAGCGGGAGGACTCGAGCAGTACTTC
TRBJ1-2 NA NA 13 TRBV12-3/TRBV12-4 CASSWQGSYGYTF TGTGCCAGCAGTTGGCAGGGATCCTATGGCTACACCTTC
TRBJ2-7 TRBD1 NA 18 TRBV10-3 CAISDFGTGALRGWEQYF TGTGCCATCAGTGACTTCGGGACAGGGGCCCTACGGGGTTGGGAGCAGTACTTC
TRBJ1-5 NA NA 15 TRBV7-2 CASSLALTGFQPQHF TGTGCCAGCAGCTTAGCCCTAACAGGGTTTCAGCCCCAGCATTTT
TRBJ2-1 TRBD2 NA 15 TRBV2 CASSELAGSYNEQFF TGTGCCAGCAGTGAACTAGCGGGCTCCTACAATGAGCAGTTCTTC
TRBJ2-7 TRBD2 NA 15 TRBV15 CATSRELAGGYEQYF TGTGCCACCAGCAGAGAGCTAGCGGGAGGTTACGAGCAGTACTTC
TRBJ1-1 TRBD1 NA 14 TRBV5-8 CASTIRQGATEAFF TGTGCCAGCACCATACGACAGGGAGCCACTGAAGCTTTCTTT
TRBJ1-6 NA NA 14 TRBV18 CASSEGRDNSPLHF TGTGCCAGCTCAGAGGGGAGGGATAATTCACCCCTCCACTTT
TRBJ1-3 NA once 15 TRBV5-1 CASSLDSGSGNTIYF TGCGCCAGCAGCTTGGACAGCGGCTCTGGAAACACCATATATTTT
TRBJ1-2 NA NA 14 TRBV11-2 CASSPMAAAPGYTF TGTGCCAGCAGCCCCATGGCGGCAGCGCCTGGCTACACCTTC
TRBJ2-4 NA NA 19 TRBV18 CASSPFGNTNSLAKNIQYF TGTGCCAGCTCACCATTCGGGAATACAAACTCTTTAGCCAAAAACATTCAGTACTTC
TRBJ2-7 TRBD2 NA 17 TRBV5-1 CASSGRLAGDPSYEQYF TGCGCCAGCTCTGGTAGACTAGCGGGAGACCCTTCCTACGAGCAGTACTTC
TRBJ2-3 NA NA 14 TRBV28 CATSLLYTTDTQYF TGTGCCACCTCGCTACTTTATACCACAGATACGCAGTATTTT
TRBJ1-4 NA NA 16 TRBV7-6 CASSLGGGGTNEKLFF TGTGCCAGCAGCTTAGGGGGGGGCGGAACTAATGAAAAACTGTTTTTT
TRBJ2-3 TRBD2 NA 17 TRBV4-2 CASSPEGMGGSTDTQYF TGTGCCAGCTCCCCAGAGGGCATGGGGGGGAGCACAGATACGCAGTATTTT
TRBJ1-2 NA few 14 TRBV18 CASSQDGANYGYTF TGTGCCAGCTCACAGGACGGGGCTAACTATGGCTACACCTTC
TRBJ1-1 NA few 14 TRBV3-1/TRBV3-2 CASSQGGFGTEAFF TGTGCCAGCAGCCAAGGGGGCTTTGGGACTGAAGCTTTCTTT
TRBJ2-7 TRBD1 NA 15 TRBV5-1 CASSWRTGGAEEQYF TGCGCCAGCAGCTGGAGGACAGGGGGCGCGGAGGAGCAGTACTTC
TRBJ1-5 NA few 18 TRBV21-1 CASSKWHRETGKNQPQHF TGTGCCAGCAGCAAATGGCATAGAGAGACAGGGAAGAATCAGCCCCAGCATTTT
TRBJ2-7 NA few 14 TRBV6-5 CASSPGLISYEQYF TGTGCCAGCAGCCCCGGACTAATCTCCTACGAGCAGTACTTC
TRBJ1-2 NA NA 14 TRBV25-1 CASSDRQSNYGYTF TGTGCCAGCAGTGATCGACAGTCTAACTATGGCTACACCTTC
TRBJ1-2 NA NA 11 TRBV2 CASTSSYGYTF TGTGCCAGCACGAGCTCCTATGGCTACACCTTC
TRBJ1-1 NA few 15 TRBV18 CASSPTNLDSIEAFF TGTGCCAGCTCACCAACCAACCTGGACAGCATTGAAGCTTTCTTT
TRBJ1-4 NA NA 15 TRBV5-4 CASSLRGGLNEKLFF TGTGCCAGCAGCCTACGAGGAGGGCTTAATGAAAAACTGTTTTTT
TRBJ2-2 TRBD2 few 15 TRBV5-1 CASSLREGDTGELFF TGCGCCAGCAGCTTGCGGGAGGGTGACACCGGGGAGCTGTTTTTT
TRBJ2-1 TRBD2 NA 16 TRBV5-1 CASSLGAGTRSNEQFF TGCGCCAGCAGCTTGGGGGCCGGGACTAGATCGAATGAGCAGTTCTTC
TRBJ2-7 TRBD2 NA 15 TRBV24-1 CATSDFGTNAYEQYF TGTGCCACCAGTGATTTTGGGACTAACGCCTACGAGCAGTACTTC
TRBJ2-3 NA NA 15 TRBV18 CASSVDLPPTDTQYF TGTGCCAGCTCAGTAGACTTACCCCCCACCGATACGCAGTATTTT
TRBJ1-5 NA NA 15 TRBV28 CASSYTGPDKQPQHF TGTGCCAGCAGTTATACAGGGCCCGATAAACAGCCCCAGCATTTT
TRBJ2-1 TRBD2 NA 15 TRBV5-1 CASSRLAGSYNEQFF TGCGCCAGCAGTCGGCTAGCGGGCTCCTACAATGAGCAGTTCTTC
TRBJ1-4 TRBD1 NA 16 TRBV5-6 CASSLGTGQTNEKLFF TGTGCCAGCAGCTTGGGGACAGGGCAAACTAATGAAAAACTGTTTTTT
TRBJ2-2 NA NA 14 TRBV7-6 CASSLQLNTGELFF TGTGCCAGCAGCTTACAACTAAACACCGGGGAGCTGTTTTTT
TRBJ2-7 TRBD2 NA 15 TRBV5-4 CASSLELAGDYEQYF TGTGCCAGCAGCCTCGAGCTAGCGGGAGACTACGAGCAGTACTTC
TRBJ2-3 NA NA 17 TRBV21-1 CASSSQKQREETDTQYF TGTGCCAGCAGCTCGCAAAAGCAGCGGGAGGAGACAGATACGCAGTATTTT
TRBJ2-7 TRBD2 NA 15 TRBV30 CAWSGASGSYYEQYF TGTGCCTGGAGTGGGGCTAGCGGGAGTTACTACGAGCAGTACTTC
TRBJ2-5 NA many 12 TRBV5-1 CASSLPEETQYF TGCGCCAGCAGCCTACCTGAAGAGACCCAGTACTTC
TRBJ2-5 TRBD2 NA 16 TRBV3-1/TRBV3-2 CASTAGAGTYQETQYF TGTGCCAGCACCGCAGGAGCGGGGACGTACCAAGAGACCCAGTACTTC
TRBJ2-7 TRBD1 few 12 TRBV27 CASTDRGHEQYF TGTGCCAGCACGGACAGGGGCCACGAGCAGTACTTC
TRBJ1-5 NA NA 13 TRBV2 CASTTRSAQPQHF TGTGCCAGTACCACCAGGTCAGCCCAGCCCCAGCATTTT